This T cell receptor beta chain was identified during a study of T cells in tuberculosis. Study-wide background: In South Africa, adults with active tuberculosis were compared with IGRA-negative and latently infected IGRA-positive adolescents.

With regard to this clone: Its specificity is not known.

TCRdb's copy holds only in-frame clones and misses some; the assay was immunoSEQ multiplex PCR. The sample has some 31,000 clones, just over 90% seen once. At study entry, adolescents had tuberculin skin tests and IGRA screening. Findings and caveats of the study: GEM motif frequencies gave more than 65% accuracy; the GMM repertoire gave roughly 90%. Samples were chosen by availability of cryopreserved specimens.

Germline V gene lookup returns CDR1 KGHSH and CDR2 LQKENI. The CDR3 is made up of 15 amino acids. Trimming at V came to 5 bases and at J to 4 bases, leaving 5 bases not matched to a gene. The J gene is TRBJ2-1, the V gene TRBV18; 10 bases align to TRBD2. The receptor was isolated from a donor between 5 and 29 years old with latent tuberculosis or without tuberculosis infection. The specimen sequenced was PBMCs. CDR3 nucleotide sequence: TGTGCCAGCTCAGGAGGACTAGCGGAGTACAATGAGCAGTTCTTC. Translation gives CASSGGLAEYNEQFF.